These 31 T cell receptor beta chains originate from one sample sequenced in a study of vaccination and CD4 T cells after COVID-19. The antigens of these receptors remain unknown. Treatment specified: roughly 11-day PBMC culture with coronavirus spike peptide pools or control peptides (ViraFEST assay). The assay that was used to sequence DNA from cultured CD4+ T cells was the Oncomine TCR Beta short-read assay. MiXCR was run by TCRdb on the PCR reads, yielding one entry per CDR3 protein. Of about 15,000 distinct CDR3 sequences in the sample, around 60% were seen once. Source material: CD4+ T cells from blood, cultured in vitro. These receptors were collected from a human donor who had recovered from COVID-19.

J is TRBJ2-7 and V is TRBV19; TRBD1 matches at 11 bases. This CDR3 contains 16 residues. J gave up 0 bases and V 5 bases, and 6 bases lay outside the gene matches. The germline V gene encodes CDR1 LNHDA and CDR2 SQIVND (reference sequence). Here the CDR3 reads CASSVGTGGFSYEQYF. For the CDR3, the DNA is TGTGCCAGTAGTGTCGGGACAGGGGGTTTCTCCTACGAGCAGTACTTC.

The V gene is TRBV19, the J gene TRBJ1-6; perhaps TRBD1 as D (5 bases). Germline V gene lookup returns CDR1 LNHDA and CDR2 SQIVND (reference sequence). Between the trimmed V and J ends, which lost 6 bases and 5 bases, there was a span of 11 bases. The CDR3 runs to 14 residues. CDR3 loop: CASRGSGNNSPLHF. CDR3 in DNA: TGTGCCAGTAGGGGGTCAGGGAATAATTCACCCCTCCACTTT. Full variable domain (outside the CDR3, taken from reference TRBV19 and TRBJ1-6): DGGITQSPKYLFRKEGQNVTLSCEQNLNHDAMYWYRQDPGQGLRLIYYSQIVNDFQKGDIAEGYSVSREKKESFPLTVTSAQKNPTAFYLCASRGSGNNSPLHFGNGTRLTVT.

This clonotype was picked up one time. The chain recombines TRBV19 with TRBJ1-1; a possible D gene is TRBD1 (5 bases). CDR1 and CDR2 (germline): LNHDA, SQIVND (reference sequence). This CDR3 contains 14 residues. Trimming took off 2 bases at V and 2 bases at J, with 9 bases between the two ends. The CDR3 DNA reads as TGTGCCAGTAGTATAAGGGGAAGTAACACTGAAGCTTTCTTT. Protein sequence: CASSIRGSNTEAFF.

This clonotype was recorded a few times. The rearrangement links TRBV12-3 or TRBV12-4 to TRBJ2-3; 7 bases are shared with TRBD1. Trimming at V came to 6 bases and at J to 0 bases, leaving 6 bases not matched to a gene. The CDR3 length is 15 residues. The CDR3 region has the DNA TGTGCCAGCAGGCTGACAGGGTTAAGCACAGATACGCAGTATTTT. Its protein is CASRLTGLSTDTQYF.

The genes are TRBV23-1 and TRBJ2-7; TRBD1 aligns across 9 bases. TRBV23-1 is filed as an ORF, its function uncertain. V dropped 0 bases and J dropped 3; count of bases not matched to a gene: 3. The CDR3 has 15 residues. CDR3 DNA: TGCGCCAGCAGTCAATCACGACAGGGGGACTACGAGCAGTACTTC. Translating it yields CASSQSRQGDYEQYF.

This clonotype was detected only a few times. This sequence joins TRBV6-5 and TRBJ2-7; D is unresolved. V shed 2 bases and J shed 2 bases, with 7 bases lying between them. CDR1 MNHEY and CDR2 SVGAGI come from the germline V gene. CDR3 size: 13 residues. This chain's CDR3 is CASSYGATYEQYF. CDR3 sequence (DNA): TGTGCCAGCAGTTACGGAGCTACCTACGAGCAGTACTTC.

The CDR3 loop reads CATSDPLGGQGPYGYTF. The CDR3 DNA is TGTGCCACCAGTGACCCATTGGGGGGACAGGGTCCGTATGGCTACACCTTC. This chain joins TRBV24-1 and TRBJ1-2; 9 nucleotides line up with TRBD1. Germline CDR1 reads KGHDR; CDR2 reads SFDVKD. V gave up 4 bases and J gave up 5 bases; unmatched junction bases: 13. The length of the CDR3 is 17 residues.

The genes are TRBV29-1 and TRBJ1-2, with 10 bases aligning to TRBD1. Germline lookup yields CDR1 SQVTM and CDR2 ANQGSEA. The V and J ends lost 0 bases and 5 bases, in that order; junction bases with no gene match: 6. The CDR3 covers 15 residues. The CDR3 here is CSVEEGGTGDYGYTF. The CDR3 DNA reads TGCAGCGTTGAAGAAGGAGGGACAGGGGATTATGGCTACACCTTC. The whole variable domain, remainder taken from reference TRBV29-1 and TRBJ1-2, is SAVISQKPSRDICQRGTSLTIQCQVDSQVTMMFWYRQQPGQSLTLIATANQGSEATYESGFVIDKFPISRPNLTFSTLTVSNMSPEDSSIYLCSVEEGGTGDYGYTFGSGTRLTVV.

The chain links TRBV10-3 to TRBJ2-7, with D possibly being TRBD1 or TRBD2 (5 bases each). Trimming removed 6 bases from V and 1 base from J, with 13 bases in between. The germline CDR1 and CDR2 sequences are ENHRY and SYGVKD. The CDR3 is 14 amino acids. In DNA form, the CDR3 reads TGTGCCATCAGCCTAGGGGACCTATCCTACGAGCAGTACTTC. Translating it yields CAISLGDLSYEQYF.

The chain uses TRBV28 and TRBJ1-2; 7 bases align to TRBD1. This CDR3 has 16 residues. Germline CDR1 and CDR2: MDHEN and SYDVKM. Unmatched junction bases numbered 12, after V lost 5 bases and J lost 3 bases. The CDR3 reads CASSGLPGQPYYGYTF. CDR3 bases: TGTGCCAGCAGTGGACTCCCGGGACAGCCATACTATGGCTACACCTTC.

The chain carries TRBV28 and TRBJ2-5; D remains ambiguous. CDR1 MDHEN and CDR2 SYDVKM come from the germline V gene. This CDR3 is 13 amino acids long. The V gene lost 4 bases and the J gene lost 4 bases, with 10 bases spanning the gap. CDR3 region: CASSSPDRETQYF. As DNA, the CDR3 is TGTGCCAGCAGTTCCCCGGACCGAGAGACCCAGTACTTC.

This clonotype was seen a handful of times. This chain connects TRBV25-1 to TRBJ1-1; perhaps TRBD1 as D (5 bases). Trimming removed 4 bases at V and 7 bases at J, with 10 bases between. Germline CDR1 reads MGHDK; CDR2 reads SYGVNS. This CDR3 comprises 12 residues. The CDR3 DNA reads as TGTGCCAGCAGTGCCGGGACGGGTGAAGCTTTCTTT. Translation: CASSAGTGEAFF. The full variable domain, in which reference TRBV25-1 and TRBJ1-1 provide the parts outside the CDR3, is EADIYQTPRYLVIGTGKKITLECSQTMGHDKMYWYQQDPGMELHLIHYSYGVNSTEKGDLSSESTVSRIRTEHFPLTLESARPSHTSQYLCASSAGTGEAFFGQGTRLTVV.

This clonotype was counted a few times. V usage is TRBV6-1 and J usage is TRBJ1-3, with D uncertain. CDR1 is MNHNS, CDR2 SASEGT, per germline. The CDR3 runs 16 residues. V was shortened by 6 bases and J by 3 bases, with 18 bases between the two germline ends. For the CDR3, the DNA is TGTGCCAGCAGGAGACCCCAGCTTGAAGGTGGAAACACCATATATTTT. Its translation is CASRRPQLEGGNTIYF.

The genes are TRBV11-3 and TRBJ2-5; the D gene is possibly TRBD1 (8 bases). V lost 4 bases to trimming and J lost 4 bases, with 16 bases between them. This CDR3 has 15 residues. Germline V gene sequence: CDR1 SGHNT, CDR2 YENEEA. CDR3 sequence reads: CASSSDRGGRETQYF. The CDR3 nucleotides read TGTGCCAGCAGCTCCGACAGGGGAGGGAGAGAGACCCAGTACTTC. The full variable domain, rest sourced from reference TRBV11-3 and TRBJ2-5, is EAGVVQSPRYKIIEKKQPVAFWCNPISGHNTLYWYLQNLGQGPELLIRYENEEAVDDSQLPKDRFSAERLKGVDSTLKIQPAELGDSAVYLCASSSDRGGRETQYFGPGTRLLVL.

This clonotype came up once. The CDR3 loop is CAIKAAGGQETQYF. CDR3 bases: TGTGCCATCAAGGCGGCGGGGGGGCAGGAGACCCAGTACTTC. The V call is TRBV10-3, the J call TRBJ2-5; 9 nucleotides match TRBD2. The V and J ends lost 7 bases and 5 bases, in that order; junction bases with no gene match: 8. The CDR3 length is 14 residues. Germline V gives CDR1 ENHRY, CDR2 SYGVKD.

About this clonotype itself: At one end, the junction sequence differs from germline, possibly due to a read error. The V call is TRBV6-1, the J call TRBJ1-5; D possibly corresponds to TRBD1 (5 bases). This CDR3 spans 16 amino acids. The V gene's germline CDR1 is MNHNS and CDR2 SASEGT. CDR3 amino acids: CASRGAATYSNRPQHF. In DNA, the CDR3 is TGTGCCAGCAGAGGGGCGGCAACTTATAGCAATCGGCCCCAGCATTTT.

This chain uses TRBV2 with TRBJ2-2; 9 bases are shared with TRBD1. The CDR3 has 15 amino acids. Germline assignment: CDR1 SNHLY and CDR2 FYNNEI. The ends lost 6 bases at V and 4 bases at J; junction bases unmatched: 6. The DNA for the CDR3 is TGTGCCAGCAGCGGGACAGGGTCGGGCACCGGGGAGCTGTTTTTT. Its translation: CASSGTGSGTGELFF.

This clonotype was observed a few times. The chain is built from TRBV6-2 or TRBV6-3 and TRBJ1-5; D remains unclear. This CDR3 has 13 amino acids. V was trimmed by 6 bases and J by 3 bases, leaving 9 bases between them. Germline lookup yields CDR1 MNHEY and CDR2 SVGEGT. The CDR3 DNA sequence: TGTGCCAGCAGAACCGGGGACAATCAGCCCCAGCATTTT. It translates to CASRTGDNQPQHF.

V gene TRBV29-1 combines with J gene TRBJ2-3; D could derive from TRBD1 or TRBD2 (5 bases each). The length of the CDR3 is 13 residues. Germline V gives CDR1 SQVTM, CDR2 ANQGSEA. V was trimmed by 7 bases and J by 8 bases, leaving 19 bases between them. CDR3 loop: CSGAGTAQSTQYF. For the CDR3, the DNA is TGCAGCGGAGCCGGGACGGCACAGAGTACGCAGTATTTT.

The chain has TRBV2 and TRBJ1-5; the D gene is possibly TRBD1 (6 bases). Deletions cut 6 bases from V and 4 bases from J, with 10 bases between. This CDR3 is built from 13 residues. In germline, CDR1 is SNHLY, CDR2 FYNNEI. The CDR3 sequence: CASRGQDNQPQHF. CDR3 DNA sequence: TGTGCCAGCAGGGGACAAGATAATCAGCCCCAGCATTTT.

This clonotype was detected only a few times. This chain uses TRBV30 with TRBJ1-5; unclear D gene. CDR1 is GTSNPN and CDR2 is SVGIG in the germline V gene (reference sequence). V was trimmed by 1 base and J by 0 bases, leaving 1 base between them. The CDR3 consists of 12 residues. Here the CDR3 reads CAWSGSNQPQHF. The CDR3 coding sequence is TGTGCCTGGAGTGGTAGCAATCAGCCCCAGCATTTT.

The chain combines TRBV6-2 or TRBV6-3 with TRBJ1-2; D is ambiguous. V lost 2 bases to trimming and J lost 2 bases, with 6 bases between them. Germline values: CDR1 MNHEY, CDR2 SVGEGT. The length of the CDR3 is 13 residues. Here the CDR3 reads CASSYARNYGYTF. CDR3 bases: TGTGCCAGCAGTTACGCCAGGAACTATGGCTACACCTTC.

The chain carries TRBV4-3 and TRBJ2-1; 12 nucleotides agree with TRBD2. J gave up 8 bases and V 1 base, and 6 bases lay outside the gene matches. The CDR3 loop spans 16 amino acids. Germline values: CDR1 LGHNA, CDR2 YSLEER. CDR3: CASSQAASGGGHEQFF. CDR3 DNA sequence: TGCGCCAGCAGCCAAGCCGCTAGCGGGGGGGGCCATGAGCAGTTCTTC.

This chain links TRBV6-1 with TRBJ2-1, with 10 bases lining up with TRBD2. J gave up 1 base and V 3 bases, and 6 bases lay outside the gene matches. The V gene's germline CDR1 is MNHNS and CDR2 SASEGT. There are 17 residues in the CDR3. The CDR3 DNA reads TGTGCCAGCAGTGATATGACTAGCGGGCGTTCCTACAATGAGCAGTTCTTC. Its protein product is CASSDMTSGRSYNEQFF.

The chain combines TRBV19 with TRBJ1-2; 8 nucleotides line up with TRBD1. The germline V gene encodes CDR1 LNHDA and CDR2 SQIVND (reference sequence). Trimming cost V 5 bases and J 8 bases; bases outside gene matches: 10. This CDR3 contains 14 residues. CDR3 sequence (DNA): TGTGCCAGTAGTCCGCAGGGGGCTTCTCAAGGCTACACCTTC. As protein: CASSPQGASQGYTF.

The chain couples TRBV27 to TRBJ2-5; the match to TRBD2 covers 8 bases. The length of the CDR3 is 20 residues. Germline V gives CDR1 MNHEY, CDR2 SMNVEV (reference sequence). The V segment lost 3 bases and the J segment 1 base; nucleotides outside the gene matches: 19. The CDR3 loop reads CASSFPPRREREWSQETQYF. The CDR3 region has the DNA TGTGCCAGCAGTTTCCCCCCTCGGCGGGAGCGGGAGTGGAGCCAAGAGACCCAGTACTTC.

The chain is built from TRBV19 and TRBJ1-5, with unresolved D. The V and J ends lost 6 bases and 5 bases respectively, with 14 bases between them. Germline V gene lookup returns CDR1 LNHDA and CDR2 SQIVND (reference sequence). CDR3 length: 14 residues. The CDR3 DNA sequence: TGTGCCAGTAGGGTGGCCCGCGGGGATCAGCCCCAGCATTTT. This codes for CASRVARGDQPQHF.

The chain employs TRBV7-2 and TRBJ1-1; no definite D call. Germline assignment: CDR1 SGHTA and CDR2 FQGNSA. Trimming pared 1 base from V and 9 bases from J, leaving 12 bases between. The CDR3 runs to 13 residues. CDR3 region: CASSLGVRMQAFF. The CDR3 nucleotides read TGTGCCAGCAGCTTAGGGGTTCGGATGCAAGCTTTCTTT.

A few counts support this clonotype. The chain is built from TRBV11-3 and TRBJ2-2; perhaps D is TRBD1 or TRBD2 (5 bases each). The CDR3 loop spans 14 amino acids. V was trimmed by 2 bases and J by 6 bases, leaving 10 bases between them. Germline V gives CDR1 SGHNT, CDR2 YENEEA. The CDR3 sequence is CASSLRQGAGELFF. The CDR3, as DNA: TGTGCCAGCAGCTTAAGGCAGGGAGCCGGGGAGCTGTTTTTT.

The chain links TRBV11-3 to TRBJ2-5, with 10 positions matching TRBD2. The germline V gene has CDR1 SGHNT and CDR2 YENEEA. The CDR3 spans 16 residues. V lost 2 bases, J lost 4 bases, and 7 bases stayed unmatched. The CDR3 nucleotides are TGTGCCAGCAGCTTAACCACTAGCGGGGTAGCAGAGACCCAGTACTTC. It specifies CASSLTTSGVAETQYF.

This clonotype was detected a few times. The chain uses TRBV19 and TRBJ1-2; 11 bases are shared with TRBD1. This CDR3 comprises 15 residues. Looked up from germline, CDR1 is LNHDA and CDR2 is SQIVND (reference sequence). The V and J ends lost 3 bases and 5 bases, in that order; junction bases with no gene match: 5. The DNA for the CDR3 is TGTGCCAGTAGTATGGCCGGGACAGGGGGGTATGGCTACACCTTC. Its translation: CASSMAGTGGYGYTF.